This entry lists 32 T cell receptor beta chains sequenced from one sample in a study of blood T cell repertoires in COVID-19. The method was immunoSEQ multiplex PCR; TCRdb's version includes in-frame clones alone and lacks a portion of them. The data hold about 110,000 clones, with roughly 88% observed a single time. The specimen was peripheral blood. These TCRs come from a woman between 50 and 59 years old with active or convalescent COVID-19.

The chain joins TRBV29-1 to TRBJ2-2; D not resolved. Trimming pared 4 bases from V and 4 bases from J, leaving 10 bases between. This CDR3 has 13 residues. Germline V gene data show CDR1 as SQVTM and CDR2 as ANQGSEA. CDR3 in DNA: TGCAGCGTTGGCGGTCGCAGCACCGGGGAGCTGTTTTTT. As protein: CSVGGRSTGELFF.

The gene calls are TRBV5-1 and TRBJ2-4, with TRBD1 as a possible D gene (5 bases). The germline gives CDR1 SGHRS, CDR2 YFSETQ. The CDR3 has 13 residues. Between the trimmed V and J ends, which lost 2 bases and 8 bases, there was a span of 11 bases. In DNA, the CDR3 is TGCGCCAGCAGCTTACAGGAATGGGACATTCAGTACTTC. Protein: CASSLQEWDIQYF.

V is TRBV5-4 and J is TRBJ2-3; 9 nucleotides agree with TRBD2. Looked up from germline, CDR1 is SGHNT and CDR2 is YYREEE (reference sequence). The CDR3 covers 16 residues. The junction had 5 bases not matched to a gene; V was cut back by 0 bases and J by 3 bases. CDR3 region: CASSLAIGLATDTQYF. CDR3 sequence (DNA): TGTGCCAGCAGCTTGGCCATAGGACTAGCGACAGATACGCAGTATTTT.

This clone was picked up a small number of times. The chain is built from TRBV19 and TRBJ2-4, with TRBD2 as a possible D gene (6 bases). This CDR3 has 16 amino acids. Germline CDR1 and CDR2: LNHDA and SQIVND (reference sequence). V was pared by 5 bases and J by 6 bases, with 20 bases between. The CDR3 region has the DNA TGTGCCAGTAGTGCCCCTATGACGGGAGCTCCAAACATTCAGTACTTC. It codes for CASSAPMTGAPNIQYF.

This chain links TRBV3-1 (or the pseudogene TRBV3-2) with TRBJ2-1, with no clear D. V was pared by 0 bases and J by 6 bases, with 9 bases between. CDR3 length: 14 amino acids. The germline CDR1 and CDR2 sequences are LGHDT and YNNKEL (reference sequence). This chain's CDR3 is CASSQDLSSNEQFF. The CDR3 DNA reads TGTGCCAGCAGCCAAGATCTTAGCTCCAATGAGCAGTTCTTC.

The chain has TRBV18 and TRBJ1-4, with D unclear. Germline-derived CDR1 and CDR2 are KGHSH and LQKENI. The CDR3 has 14 residues. The V gene lost 3 bases and the J gene lost 7 bases, with 12 bases spanning the gap. The CDR3 coding sequence is TGTGCCAGCTCACCGCGCTCTAATAGTGAAAAACTGTTTTTT. It codes for CASSPRSNSEKLFF.

In the case of this clone: An end of the junction does not agree with germline; a read error may underlie this. The V call is TRBV7-3, the J call TRBJ1-2, with TRBD1 identical over 7 bases. Germline V CDR1 and CDR2: SGHTA, FQGTGA. The CDR3 contains 10 residues. CDR3 sequence (DNA): TGTGCCAGCAGCAACCGGGACAGCCACTTC. Translation: CASSNRDSHF.

The chain links TRBV7-9 to TRBJ2-7; D possibly corresponds to TRBD1 (6 bases). With 6 bases removed from V and 5 bases from J, the gap between germline ends came to 11 bases. Per the germline V gene, CDR1 is SEHNR and CDR2 is FQNEAQ (reference sequence). CDR3 length: 12 amino acids. CDR3 loop: CASRLKGDEQYF. CDR3 DNA: TGTGCCAGCAGGTTGAAGGGGGACGAGCAGTACTTC.

The genes are TRBV19 and TRBJ1-3; unclear D gene. This CDR3 has 15 residues. CDR1 LNHDA and CDR2 SQIVND come from the germline V gene (reference sequence). Trimming cost V 6 bases and J 0 bases, with 12 bases left between them. The CDR3 DNA reads TGTGCCAGTAGGGAGAAGGCGCGCTCTGGAAACACCATATATTTT. It encodes CASREKARSGNTIYF. Based on the CDR3 plus reference TRBV19 and TRBJ1-3, the full variable domain is DGGITQSPKYLFRKEGQNVTLSCEQNLNHDAMYWYRQDPGQGLRLIYYSQIVNDFQKGDIAEGYSVSREKKESFPLTVTSAQKNPTAFYLCASREKARSGNTIYFGEGSWLTVV.

This clone was detected once. This sequence joins TRBV7-9 and TRBJ1-1, with D possibly matching TRBD1 (5 bases). There are 17 residues in the CDR3. Germline loops: CDR1 SEHNR, CDR2 FQNEAQ (reference sequence). The V gene lost 5 bases and the J gene lost 5 bases, with 24 bases spanning the gap. The CDR3 DNA follows: TGTGCCAGCAGCGCCACAGGATTCCCCACGGTTACTACTGAAGCTTTCTTT. Translation gives CASSATGFPTVTTEAFF.

This CDR3 is CASSVGGLMNEQFF. CDR3 DNA: TGTGCCAGCAGCGTAGGCGGACTCATGAATGAGCAGTTCTTC. V gene TRBV9 combines with J gene TRBJ2-1; perhaps TRBD2 as D (5 bases). Germline CDR1 reads SGDLS; CDR2 reads YYNGEE. This CDR3 has 14 residues. V was cut by 0 bases and J by 7 bases, with 11 bases left in between.

This chain connects TRBV2 to TRBJ2-1, with D unclear. Germline assignment: CDR1 SNHLY and CDR2 FYNNEI. This CDR3 is built from 12 residues. V lost 4 bases and J lost 8, with 9 bases in between. The CDR3 region is CASSVPIDEQFF. The CDR3 nucleotides are TGTGCCAGCAGTGTTCCCATTGATGAGCAGTTCTTC.

This chain uses TRBV4-2 with TRBJ2-7; 8 positions match TRBD1. This CDR3 region has 15 residues. V lost 4 bases to trimming and J lost 1 base; unmatched junction nucleotides: 6. From germline, CDR1 is LGHNA and CDR2 YNFKEQ. The CDR3 reads CASSLRQGPSYEQYF. The CDR3, as DNA: TGTGCCAGCAGCCTCCGACAGGGGCCGTCCTACGAGCAGTACTTC.

This chain links TRBV28 with TRBJ2-5; unclear D gene. Trimming left V 6 bases short and J 5 bases short, with 7 bases between. Per the germline V gene, CDR1 is MDHEN and CDR2 is SYDVKM. This CDR3 is built from 11 residues. The CDR3, as DNA: TGTGCCAGCAGAACTCCGGAGACCCAGTACTTC. It is translated as CASRTPETQYF.

CDR3 nucleotide sequence: TGTGCCAGCAGTGACTCGAAGGGGGTGAGGGAAAACATTCAGTACTTC. Translation: CASSDSKGVRENIQYF. This chain joins TRBV6-4 and TRBJ2-4; TRBD1 is a possible D gene (6 bases). Trimming shortened V by 0 bases and J by 5 bases, and 14 bases separated the two germline ends. Germline CDR1 reads MRHNA; CDR2 reads SNTAGT. The CDR3 loop spans 16 amino acids.

The gene calls are TRBV28 and TRBJ2-7; 9 positions match TRBD2. Per germline, CDR1 MDHEN and CDR2 SYDVKM. Trimming took 7 bases from V and 2 from J; bases not matched to a gene: 3. There are 13 residues in the CDR3. CDR3 sequence (DNA): TGTGCCAGCACCGTAGCGGGGGCCTACGAGCAGTACTTC. As protein: CASTVAGAYEQYF. Filled out from reference TRBV28 and TRBJ2-7, the complete variable domain reads DVKVTQSSRYLVKRTGEKVFLECVQDMDHENMFWYRQDPGLGLRLIYFSYDVKMKEKGDIPEGYSVSREKKERFSLILESASTNQTSMYLCASTVAGAYEQYFGPGTRLTVT.

The V call is TRBV1, the J call TRBJ2-7; the table gives TRBD2 as D, unverified against the DNA. TRBV1 is a known pseudogene. The CDR3 contains 19 residues. CDR3 coding DNA: TGCACCAGCAGCCAAGATCGGGTCCCTCGCGGGGCAAGCTCCTACGAGCAGTACTTC. It is translated as CTSSQDRVPRGASSYEQYF.

The rearrangement joins TRBV6-6 to TRBJ2-5; perhaps TRBD2 as D (5 bases). Germline lookup yields CDR1 MNHNY and CDR2 SVGAGI (reference sequence). V was cut by 9 bases and J by 2 bases, with 7 bases left in between. The CDR3 runs to 11 residues. The CDR3 region has the DNA TGTGCCAGTGCGGGTCAAGAGACCCAGTACTTC. It yields the protein CASAGQETQYF.

V is TRBV18 and J is TRBJ1-2; D may be TRBD1 (5 bases). There are 14 residues in the CDR3. Germline-derived CDR1 and CDR2 are KGHSH and LQKENI. V gave up 4 bases and J gave up 6 bases, with 15 bases separating them. The CDR3 nucleotides are TGTGCCAGCTCACTAACGGAGGGGATGGATGGCTACACCTTC. The encoded protein is CASSLTEGMDGYTF.

This clone was counted once. The rearrangement uses TRBV19 and TRBJ1-3; D not resolved. Trimming shortened V by 3 bases and J by 0 bases, and 12 bases separated the two germline ends. The CDR3 sequence is 16 residues long. The V gene's germline CDR1 is LNHDA and CDR2 SQIVND (reference sequence). The CDR3 sequence is CASSMGWRGSGNTIYF. In DNA, the CDR3 is TGTGCCAGTAGTATGGGGTGGCGGGGCTCTGGAAACACCATATATTTT.

This rearrangement joins TRBV30 to TRBJ1-1; 8 nucleotides align to TRBD1. From germline, CDR1 is GTSNPN and CDR2 SVGIG (reference sequence). The CDR3 is made up of 13 amino acids. Germline trimming cut 2 bases from V and 4 bases from J; bases unmatched to any gene: 3. This CDR3 reads CAWSTGGRTEAFF. The CDR3 DNA follows: TGTGCCTGGAGTACAGGGGGTCGCACTGAAGCTTTCTTT.

This chain links TRBV18 with TRBJ2-7, with a tentative D call TRBD1 (6 bases). Per germline, CDR1 KGHSH and CDR2 LQKENI. V was trimmed by 6 bases and J by 0 bases, leaving 12 bases between them. The CDR3 is 14 amino acids. The CDR3: CASSPGTFSYEQYF. In nucleotides, the CDR3 is TGTGCCAGCTCGCCCGGGACATTCTCCTACGAGCAGTACTTC.

This clone came up a few times. The chain recombines TRBV5-1 with TRBJ1-1, with unresolved D. This CDR3 contains 13 residues. V gave up 0 bases and J gave up 8 bases, with 11 bases separating them. Germline CDR1 SGHRS, CDR2 YFSETQ. In DNA form, the CDR3 reads TGCGCCAGCAGCTTGGCCGCGGGAGACGAAGCTTTCTTT. Translation gives CASSLAAGDEAFF.

The rearrangement uses TRBV6-5 and TRBJ1-5; D remains unclear. The V end was cut by 0 bases, the J end by 6 bases, with 9 bases between. This CDR3 contains 14 residues. Germline V gene data show CDR1 as MNHEY and CDR2 as SVGAGI. CDR3 DNA: TGTGCCAGCAGTTACTCGCGGGAGGGTCAGCCCCAGCATTTT. Translated: CASSYSREGQPQHF.

This sequence joins TRBV5-5 and TRBJ2-7; 13 nucleotides line up with TRBD2. The CDR3 covers 16 residues. V dropped 4 bases and J dropped 5; count of bases not matched to a gene: 9. Germline V lookup: CDR1 SGHKS, CDR2 YYEKEE (reference sequence). CDR3 loop: CASSRLLAGGTHEQYF. The CDR3 bases are TGTGCCAGCAGCCGACTACTAGCGGGAGGGACCCACGAGCAGTACTTC. Looking up the rest from reference TRBV5-5 and TRBJ2-7 gives the full variable domain: DAGVTQSPTHLIKTRGQQVTLRCSPISGHKSVSWYQQVLGQGPQFIFQYYEKEERGRGNFPDRFSARQFPNYSSELNVNALLLGDSALYLCASSRLLAGGTHEQYFGPGTRLTVT.

This chain links TRBV5-6 with TRBJ1-6; weak D call: TRBD1 (6 bases). Germline CDR1 and CDR2: SGHDT and YYEEEE. Trimming pared 4 bases from V and 7 bases from J, leaving 18 bases between. This CDR3 contains 16 residues. The CDR3 region has the DNA TGTGCCAGCAGCAAGGAAACGACAGGAGGAAATTCACCCCTCCACTTT. Its protein is CASSKETTGGNSPLHF.

The count of this clone is one. The CDR3 bases are TGTGCCACCAGGAGTGGGGGCTCGAACACTGAAGCTTTCTTT. Protein product: CATRSGGSNTEAFF. This chain joins TRBV19 and TRBJ1-1, with D possibly being TRBD1 (6 bases). Trimming took off 10 bases at V and 1 base at J, with 16 bases between the two ends. CDR1 is LNHDA, CDR2 SQIVND, per germline (reference sequence). The CDR3 is 14 amino acids.

This chain connects TRBV6-2 or TRBV6-3 to TRBJ1-3; 8 positions agree with TRBD1. Trimming took 4 bases from V and 0 from J; bases not matched to a gene: 8. The germline V gene has CDR1 MNHEY and CDR2 SVGEGT. The CDR3 consists of 17 residues. DNA for the CDR3: TGTGCCAGCAGTTCCCGACAGGGGATGTTCTCTGGAAACACCATATATTTT. This codes for CASSSRQGMFSGNTIYF.

The V call is TRBV19, the J call TRBJ1-5; 10 bases fit TRBD1. The CDR3 is made up of 16 amino acids. The germline V gene encodes CDR1 LNHDA and CDR2 SQIVND (reference sequence). Trimming took 4 bases from V and 4 from J; bases not matched to a gene: 7. The CDR3 reads CASSTAGTGVNQPQHF. DNA of the CDR3: TGTGCCAGTAGTACGGCCGGGACAGGGGTGAATCAGCCCCAGCATTTT. The full variable domain, in which reference TRBV19 and TRBJ1-5 provide the parts outside the CDR3, is DGGITQSPKYLFRKEGQNVTLSCEQNLNHDAMYWYRQDPGQGLRLIYYSQIVNDFQKGDIAEGYSVSREKKESFPLTVTSAQKNPTAFYLCASSTAGTGVNQPQHFGDGTRLSIL.

The chain recombines TRBV7-2 with TRBJ1-3, with TRBD1 matching over 11 bases. Germline CDR1 and CDR2: SGHTA and FQGNSA. Trimming cost V 5 bases and J 3 bases; bases outside gene matches: 6. The CDR3 loop spans 16 amino acids. The CDR3 nucleotides read TGTGCCAGCAGCCCCCCCGGGACAGGGGGTGGAAACACCATATATTTT. Translated: CASSPPGTGGGNTIYF.

This chain joins TRBV7-9 and TRBJ2-2; TRBD1 might be the D (6 bases). V lost 1 base and J 6 bases, leaving 12 bases between the germline ends. The CDR3 spans 15 residues. The germline CDR1 and CDR2 sequences are SEHNR and FQNEAQ (reference sequence). The CDR3 region has the DNA TGTGCCAGCAGCTTAGAGGGGCAGGGGCCCGGGGAGCTGTTTTTT. Translating gives CASSLEGQGPGELFF.

This chain connects TRBV4-1 to TRBJ2-5; 8 nucleotides match TRBD2. Trimming at V came to 1 base and at J to 5 bases, leaving 6 bases not matched to a gene. The germline gives CDR1 MGHRA, CDR2 YSYEKL. The CDR3 spans 15 residues. Here the CDR3 reads CASSQGLAGGETQYF. CDR3 nucleotide sequence: TGCGCCAGCAGCCAAGGGCTAGCGGGCGGGGAGACCCAGTACTTC.